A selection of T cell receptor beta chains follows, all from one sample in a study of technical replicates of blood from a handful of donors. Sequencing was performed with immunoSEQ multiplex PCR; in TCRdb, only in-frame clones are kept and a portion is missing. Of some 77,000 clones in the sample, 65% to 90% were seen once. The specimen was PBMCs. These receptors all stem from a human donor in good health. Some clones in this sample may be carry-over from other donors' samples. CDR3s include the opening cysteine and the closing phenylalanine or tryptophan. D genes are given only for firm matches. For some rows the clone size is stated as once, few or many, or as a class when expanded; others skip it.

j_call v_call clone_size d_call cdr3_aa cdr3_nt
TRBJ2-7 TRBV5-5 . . CASSQTYYEQYF TGTGCCAGCAGCCAGACATATTACGAGCAGTACTTC
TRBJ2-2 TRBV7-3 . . CASSFSLDAGELFF TGTGCCAGCAGCTTCTCACTAGACGCCGGGGAGCTGTTTTTT
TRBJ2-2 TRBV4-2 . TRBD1 CASSQGQANTGELFF TGTGCCAGCAGCCAGGGACAGGCGAACACCGGGGAGCTGTTTTTT
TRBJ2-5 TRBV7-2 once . CASSLLEETQYF TGTGCCAGCAGCTTATTAGAAGAGACCCAGTACTTC
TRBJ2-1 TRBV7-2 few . CASSLLALNYNEQFF TGTGCCAGCAGCCTGCTTGCCCTAAATTACAATGAGCAGTTCTTC
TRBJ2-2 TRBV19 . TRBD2 CASGTSGYGTGELFF TGTGCCAGTGGGACTAGCGGTTATGGGACCGGGGAGCTGTTTTTT
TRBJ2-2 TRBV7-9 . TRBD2 CASSPRRGGPNTGELFF TGTGCCAGCAGCCCCCGACGGGGGGGACCGAACACCGGGGAGCTGTTTTTT
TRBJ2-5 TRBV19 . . CASSKGLLQETQYF TGTGCCAGTAGTAAGGGACTGCTTCAAGAGACCCAGTACTTC
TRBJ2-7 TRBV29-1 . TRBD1 CSVPGQGIPYEQYF TGCAGCGTACCCGGACAGGGAATACCCTACGAGCAGTACTTC
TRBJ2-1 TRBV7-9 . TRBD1 CASSQRQGALGEQFF TGTGCCAGCAGCCAGCGACAGGGGGCATTAGGTGAGCAGTTCTTC
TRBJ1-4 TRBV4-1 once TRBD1 CASSYGQGAIGVLANEKLFF TGCGCCAGCAGCTATGGACAGGGGGCGATCGGGGTTTTGGCTAATGAAAAACTGTTTTTT
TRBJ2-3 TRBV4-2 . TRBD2 CASSSRGGGDTDTQYF TGTGCCAGCAGCAGCCGGGGCGGGGGGGACACAGATACGCAGTATTTT
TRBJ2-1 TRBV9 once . CASSVGAYNEQFF TGTGCCAGCAGCGTCGGGGCCTACAATGAGCAGTTCTTC
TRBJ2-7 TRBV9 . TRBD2 CASSAGTSGSMDF TGTGCCAGCAGCGCCGGGACTAGCGGGAGTATGGACTTC
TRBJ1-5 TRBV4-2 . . CASSQEGRGGNQPQHF TGTGCCAGCAGCCAAGAGGGAAGGGGCGGCAATCAGCCCCAGCATTTT
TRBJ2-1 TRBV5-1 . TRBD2 CASSFSLAGNEQFF TGCGCCAGCAGCTTTAGTCTAGCGGGCAATGAGCAGTTCTTC
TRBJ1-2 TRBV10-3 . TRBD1 CAISPGQGEYGYTF TGTGCCATCAGTCCGGGACAGGGGGAATACGGCTACACCTTC
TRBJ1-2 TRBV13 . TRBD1 CASSPGQGYYGYTF TGTGCCAGCAGCCCGGGACAGGGTTACTATGGCTACACCTTC
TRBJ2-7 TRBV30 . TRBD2 CAWSVRGLAGGYEQYF TGTGCCTGGAGTGTACGCGGGCTAGCGGGAGGATACGAGCAGTACTTC
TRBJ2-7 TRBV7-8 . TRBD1 CASSRDRGYEQYF TGTGCCAGCAGCCGGGACAGGGGCTACGAGCAGTACTTC
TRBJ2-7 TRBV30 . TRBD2 CAWSVTSEGYEQYF TGTGCCTGGAGTGTAACTAGCGAGGGCTACGAGCAGTACTTC
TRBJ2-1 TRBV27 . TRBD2 CASSLTSGSGYNEQFF TGTGCCAGCAGTTTGACTAGCGGGAGTGGGTACAATGAGCAGTTCTTC
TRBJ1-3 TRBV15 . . CATSRDKGTGNTIYF TGTGCCACCAGCAGAGATAAGGGGACTGGAAACACCATATATTTT
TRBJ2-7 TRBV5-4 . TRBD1 CASSLVGTGFNEQYF TGTGCCAGCAGCTTAGTAGGGACAGGGTTTAACGAGCAGTACTTC
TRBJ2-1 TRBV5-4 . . CASSKGGEPYNEQFF TGTGCCAGCAGCAAAGGGGGGGAACCGTACAATGAGCAGTTCTTC
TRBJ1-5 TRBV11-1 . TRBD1 CASSPVTGVDQPQHF TGTGCCAGCAGCCCCGTTACAGGGGTGGATCAGCCCCAGCATTTT
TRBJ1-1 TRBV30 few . CAWSVLRTEAFF TGTGCCTGGAGTGTACTCCGCACTGAAGCTTTCTTT
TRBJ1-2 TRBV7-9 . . CASTSRTQIYGYTF TGTGCCAGCACCTCACGCACGCAGATCTATGGCTACACCTTC
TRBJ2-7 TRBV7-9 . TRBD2 CASSEGTSGSYEQYF TGTGCCAGCAGCGAAGGGACTAGCGGGAGCTACGAGCAGTACTTC
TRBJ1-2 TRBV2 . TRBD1 CASIRTGVNTF TGTGCCAGCATCCGGACAGGGGTAAACACCTTC